These T cell receptor beta chains were read from a single sample in a study of blood T cells in healthy people across ages. TCRdb reprocessed the 5' RACE reads with MiXCR, giving one entry per CDR3 protein. The data hold about 1.4 million distinct CDR3 sequences, with almost 60% observed a single time. Sequenced sample: blood. All receptors come from a man aged 18 to 29 in good health. Each CDR3 is given with its conserved first and last residue. Fields, in order: CDR3 length, clone size, J gene, V gene, D gene, CDR3 DNA, CDR3 protein. A D gene is named only where the DNA matches it firmly. Clone size is given for some rows only: seen once, a few or many times, or a class if the clone is expanded.

>15|.|TRBJ2-7|TRBV4-1|.
TGCGCCAGCAGCCACCTTGGCGGGGACTCCTACGAGCAGTACTTC
CASSHLGGDSYEQYF
>14|few|TRBJ2-5|TRBV28|.
TGTGCCAGCAGTTTAGTGGGGGCGGAGGAGACCCAGTACTTC
CASSLVGAEETQYF
>17|few|TRBJ2-7|TRBV10-2|TRBD1
TGCGCCAGCAGTGACCCTACCGGGACAGCAAGCTCCTACGAGCAGTACTTC
CASSDPTGTASSYEQYF
>13|.|TRBJ2-5|TRBV2|.
TGTGCCAGCATCCGGGACTCTCAAGAGACCCAGTACTTC
CASIRDSQETQYF
>13|.|TRBJ2-5|TRBV25-1|.
TGTGCCACTCGCAAGGGGCACCAAGAGACCCAGTACTTC
CATRKGHQETQYF
>15|few|TRBJ2-7|TRBV5-1|TRBD2
TGCGCCAGCAGCACCAAGGGACTAGCGGGAGACGAGCAGTACTTC
CASSTKGLAGDEQYF
>15|.|TRBJ2-1|TRBV7-9|.
TGTGCCAGCAGCCCCTCCTTGGCCTTTGGGAATGAGCAGTTCTTC
CASSPSLAFGNEQFF
>14|few|TRBJ2-7|TRBV7-2|.
TGTGCCAGCAGCTTAGCGCACAGCTTCTACGAGCAGTACTTC
CASSLAHSFYEQYF
>15|.|TRBJ2-5|TRBV28|TRBD2
TGTGCCAGCAGGGACTCTAGCGGGGGACAAGAGACCCAGTACTTC
CASRDSSGGQETQYF
>15|.|TRBJ2-7|TRBV9|TRBD1
TGTGCCAGCAGCCCCCGGGACAGGGGGGTATACGAGCAGTACTTC
CASSPRDRGVYEQYF
>15|.|TRBJ2-1|TRBV29-1|.
TGCAGCGTTTCCCCGCGGGGGCCCGAATACAATGAGCAGTTCTTC
CSVSPRGPEYNEQFF
>15|.|TRBJ2-7|TRBV4-1|.
TGCGCCAGCACCTACGACAGGTCCGGGGGCTACGAGCAGTACTTC
CASTYDRSGGYEQYF
>15|few|TRBJ1-1|TRBV12-3/TRBV12-4|.
TGTGCCAGCAGTTACCACGGACGGCGAGGAACTGAAGCTTTCTTT
CASSYHGRRGTEAFF
>19|.|TRBJ2-1|TRBV11-2|.
TGTGCCAGCAGCTTTTCCGTACGACTGGCCCAGGGGATTTACAATGAGCAGTTCTTC
CASSFSVRLAQGIYNEQFF
>14|.|TRBJ1-1|TRBV6-1|.
TGTGCCAGCAGTGAAGCGTATTCGGAAACTGAAGCTTTCTTT
CASSEAYSETEAFF
>15|.|TRBJ1-2|TRBV20-1|.
TGCAGTGCTAGAGATCTGGGGAGGCGGGGGTATGGCTACACCTTC
CSARDLGRRGYGYTF
>11|few|TRBJ2-3|TRBV20-1|.
TGCAGTGCTAGAACTGGGGATACGCAGTATTTT
CSARTGDTQYF
>13|few|TRBJ2-7|TRBV10-3|.
TGTGCCATCTCCGGGACCGACGCCTACGAGCAGTACTTC
CAISGTDAYEQYF
>15|.|TRBJ2-1|TRBV24-1|.
TGTGCCACCAGTGAGGGGGGGCCCCGGTCCAAAGAGCAGTTCTTC
CATSEGGPRSKEQFF
>14|.|TRBJ2-4|TRBV20-1|.
TGCAGTGCTCTAAGTAGGGGAGCCAAAAACATTCAGTACTTC
CSALSRGAKNIQYF
>13|.|TRBJ2-7|TRBV20-1|.
TGCAGTGCTCGAAGGATGCTAGTCAATGAGCAGTACTTC
CSARRMLVNEQYF
>17|.|TRBJ2-2|TRBV3-1|TRBD2
TGTGCCAGCACCCTGCTCGGACTAGCGGGGAACACCGGGGAGCTGTTTTTT
CASTLLGLAGNTGELFF
>13|.|TRBJ2-7|TRBV6-5|.
TGTGCCAGCAGCCCGATGGCGGACTACGAGCAGTACTTC
CASSPMADYEQYF
>15|few|TRBJ2-4|TRBV11-2|.
TGTGCCAGCAGCTTAGACTCCCTAAGCAAAAACATTCAGTACTTC
CASSLDSLSKNIQYF
>15|.|TRBJ2-3|TRBV14|TRBD1
TGTGCCAGCAGCTACGGGACAGGACTCACAGATACGCAGTATTTT
CASSYGTGLTDTQYF
>18|.|TRBJ1-6|TRBV3-1|.
TGTGCCAGCAGCCCCCCTATAGTGAGCACTCTCTATAATTCACCCCTCCACTTT
CASSPPIVSTLYNSPLHF
>15|.|TRBJ1-1|TRBV14|.
TGTGCCAGCAGTCTCAACAGGTTAGGGGTCACTGAAGCTTTCTTT
CASSLNRLGVTEAFF
>15|.|TRBJ2-1|TRBV4-3|TRBD1
TGCGCCAGCAGCCTAGCGGGGACAGGGGGTGATGAGCAGTTCTTC
CASSLAGTGGDEQFF
>14|few|TRBJ2-7|TRBV4-1|TRBD2
TGCGCCAGCAGCCGGGGGGGATCCTCCTACGAGCAGTACTTC
CASSRGGSSYEQYF
>18|once|TRBJ2-1|TRBV4-1|.
TGCGCCAGCAGCCAAGATGGTCGCCCTGGAGGACGGCAAGAGACCCAGTTCTTC
CASSQDGRPGGRQETQFF
>15|.|TRBJ2-3|TRBV12-3/TRBV12-4|TRBD1
TGTGCCAGCACCCTGGGGGACAGGAGTATAGATACGGAGTATTTT
CASTLGDRSIDTEYF